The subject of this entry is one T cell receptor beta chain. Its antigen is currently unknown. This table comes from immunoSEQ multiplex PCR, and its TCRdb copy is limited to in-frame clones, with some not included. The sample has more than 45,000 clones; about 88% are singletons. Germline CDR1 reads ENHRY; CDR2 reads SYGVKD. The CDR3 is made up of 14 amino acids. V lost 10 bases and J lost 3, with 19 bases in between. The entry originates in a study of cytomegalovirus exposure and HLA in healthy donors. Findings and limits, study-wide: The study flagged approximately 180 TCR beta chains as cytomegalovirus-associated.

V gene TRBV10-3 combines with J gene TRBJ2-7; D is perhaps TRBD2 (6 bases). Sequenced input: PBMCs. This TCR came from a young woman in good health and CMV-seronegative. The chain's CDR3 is CATAGTGNNYEQYF. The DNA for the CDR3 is TGTGCCACCGCCGGGACTGGAAACAACTACGAGCAGTACTTC.